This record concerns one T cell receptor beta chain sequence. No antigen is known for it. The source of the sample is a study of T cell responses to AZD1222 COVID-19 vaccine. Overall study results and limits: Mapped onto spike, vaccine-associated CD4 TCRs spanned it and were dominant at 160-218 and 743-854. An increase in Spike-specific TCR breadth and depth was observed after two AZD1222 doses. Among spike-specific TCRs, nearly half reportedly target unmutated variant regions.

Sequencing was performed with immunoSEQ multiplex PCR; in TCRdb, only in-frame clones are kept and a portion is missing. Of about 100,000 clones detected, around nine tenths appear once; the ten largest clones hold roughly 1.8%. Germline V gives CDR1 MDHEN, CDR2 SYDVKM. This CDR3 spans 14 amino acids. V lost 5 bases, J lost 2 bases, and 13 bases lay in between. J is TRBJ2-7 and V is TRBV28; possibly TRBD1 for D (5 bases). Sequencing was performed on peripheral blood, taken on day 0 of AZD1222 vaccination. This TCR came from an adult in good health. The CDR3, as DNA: TGTGCCAGCAGTCCGTCACAGGATACCTACGAGCAGTACTTC. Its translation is CASSPSQDTYEQYF.